Below, 14 T cell receptor beta chains from the same sample are listed, as sequenced in a study of shared clonotypes between healthy human individuals. The protocol was immunoSEQ multiplex PCR, while the TCRdb copy is restricted to in-frame clones and leaves out a portion. The sample holds about 1.5 million clones, roughly 96% seen once. The sample comprised naive CD4+ T cells sorted from blood. Specified subset: CD45RA+ positively selected. The receptors here all came from a young man in good health.

This chain links TRBV7-9 with TRBJ2-3; 9 positions agree with TRBD1. The CDR3 loop spans 16 amino acids. Germline CDR1 reads SEHNR; CDR2 reads FQNEAQ (reference sequence). The V and J ends lost 5 bases and 2 bases, in that order; junction bases with no gene match: 8. The CDR3 coding sequence is TGTGCCAGCAGCCCCAGGGGACAGGGCTTCACAGATACGCAGTATTTT. It is translated as CASSPRGQGFTDTQYF.

The V call is TRBV2, the J call TRBJ2-2, with 8 bases aligning to TRBD2. The germline V gene encodes CDR1 SNHLY and CDR2 FYNNEI. This CDR3 has 17 residues. The V gene end was trimmed by 8 bases and the J gene end by 0 bases; junction bases not matched to a gene: 11. The DNA of the CDR3 is TGTGCCAGCGAACTCGCCGTACTAGCGGCGAACACCGGGGAGCTGTTTTTT. Translating it yields CASELAVLAANTGELFF.

The chain recombines TRBV27 with TRBJ2-7; 10 nucleotides align to TRBD2. CDR3 length: 16 amino acids. Germline V lookup: CDR1 MNHEY, CDR2 SMNVEV (reference sequence). The J segment lost 3 bases and the V segment lost 6 bases, leaving 11 bases of the junction unmatched. DNA for the CDR3: TGTGCCAGCAGCCCCGCCTTACTAGCGGGACACTACGAGCAGTACTTC. The encoded protein is CASSPALLAGHYEQYF.

This chain links TRBV19 with TRBJ2-6; D tentatively reads TRBD1 or TRBD2 (6 bases each). Germline V CDR1 and CDR2: LNHDA, SQIVND (reference sequence). Trimming shortened V by 5 bases and J by 4 bases, and 15 bases separated the two germline ends. CDR3 size: 16 residues. CDR3 residues: CASSRLGGLGANVLTF. CDR3 nucleotide sequence: TGTGCCAGTAGTCGATTAGGGGGGCTAGGGGCCAACGTCCTGACTTTC.

The V gene is TRBV5-4, the J gene TRBJ2-3; no clear D. This CDR3 has 16 amino acids. Trimming removed 0 bases at V and 0 bases at J, with 11 bases between. Germline V gene lookup returns CDR1 SGHNT and CDR2 YYREEE (reference sequence). CDR3 DNA sequence: TGTGCCAGCAGCTTGGCCCAAGCGTCTAGCACAGATACGCAGTATTTT. Encoded protein: CASSLAQASSTDTQYF.

This chain joins TRBV28 and TRBJ1-2; 7 positions agree with TRBD1. After removal of 10 bases from V and 5 bases from J, the junction contained 13 bases not matched to a gene. CDR3 length equals 14 residues. The germline V gene encodes CDR1 MDHEN and CDR2 SYDVKM. CDR3 amino acids: CATGGRGPRYGYTF. CDR3 nucleotides: TGTGCCACCGGGGGGAGGGGGCCTCGATATGGCTACACCTTC.

The rearrangement joins TRBV27 to TRBJ2-1; 7 bases fit TRBD2. V trimming: 7 bases; J trimming: 5 bases; junction bases outside the gene matches: 20. The CDR3 has 18 residues. The germline V gene encodes CDR1 MNHEY and CDR2 SMNVEV (reference sequence). CDR3 loop: CASTISGPGPLQHNEQFF. CDR3 DNA: TGTGCCAGCACTATTAGCGGGCCCGGCCCTCTTCAGCACAATGAGCAGTTCTTC.

The chain couples TRBV11-2 to TRBJ2-5, with D unresolved. The germline V and J ends were trimmed by 2 bases and 4 bases, with 20 bases remaining between them. CDR3 size: 17 residues. The germline V gene has CDR1 SGHAT and CDR2 FQNNGV. CDR3 sequence reads: CASSLQVLGFLRETQYF. As DNA, the CDR3 is TGTGCCAGCAGCTTACAGGTCCTTGGCTTCCTGCGAGAGACCCAGTACTTC.

This chain uses TRBV28 with TRBJ2-5; D perhaps matches TRBD1 (6 bases). Germline V gives CDR1 MDHEN, CDR2 SYDVKM. V was cut by 5 bases and J by 4 bases, with 14 bases left in between. There are 14 residues in the CDR3. The CDR3 sequence is CASSPGQFRETQYF. CDR3 nucleotides: TGTGCCAGCAGTCCCGGACAGTTTCGAGAGACCCAGTACTTC.

The chain combines TRBV7-2 with TRBJ2-2, with a tentative D call TRBD2 (6 bases). Germline V gene lookup returns CDR1 SGHTA and CDR2 FQGNSA. Trimming stripped 5 bases from V and 4 bases from J, with 11 bases between. The CDR3 sequence is 14 residues long. The DNA of the CDR3 is TGTGCCAGCAGCACGGACTATTTCACCGGGGAGCTGTTTTTT. Protein product: CASSTDYFTGELFF.

The rearrangement uses TRBV2 and TRBJ1-1; a weak D match, TRBD1 (6 bases). Germline CDR1 is SNHLY and CDR2 is FYNNEI. This CDR3 has 14 residues. Trimming cost V 6 bases and J 4 bases, with 15 bases left between them. Here the CDR3 reads CASSPQGLGTEAFF. The CDR3 DNA reads TGTGCCAGCAGCCCACAGGGATTGGGCACTGAAGCTTTCTTT.

The chain combines TRBV28 with TRBJ2-2; D may be TRBD1 or TRBD2 (5 bases each). Trimming shortened V by 3 bases and J by 4 bases, and 9 bases separated the two germline ends. CDR1 and CDR2 from the germline V gene are MDHEN and SYDVKM. The CDR3 length is 14 residues. CDR3 nucleotide sequence: TGTGCCAGCAGTTTCGGGACGGCCACCGGGGAGCTGTTTTTT. This gives the protein CASSFGTATGELFF.

The sample holds one count of this clone. CDR3 coding DNA: TGTGCCAGCAGCTTGGGTCTCGATTATCAAAATGAGCAGTTCTTC. The encoded protein is CASSLGLDYQNEQFF. The chain has TRBV5-4 and TRBJ2-1, with D unresolved. The germline V gene encodes CDR1 SGHNT and CDR2 YYREEE (reference sequence). The CDR3 spans 15 residues. The V and J ends lost 0 bases and 7 bases respectively, with 14 bases between them. Combining the CDR3 with reference TRBV5-4 and TRBJ2-1 gives the whole variable domain ETGVTQSPTHLIKTRGQQVTLRCSSQSGHNTVSWYQQALGQGPQFIFQYYREEENGRGNFPPRFSGLQFPNYSSELNVNALELDDSALYLCASSLGLDYQNEQFFGPGTRLTVL.

This chain connects TRBV27 to TRBJ1-1, with TRBD1 matching 10 bases. Germline trimming cut 6 bases from V and 5 bases from J; bases unmatched to any gene: 6. CDR1 is MNHEY, CDR2 SMNVEV, per germline (reference sequence). The CDR3 contains 14 residues. CDR3 protein: CASSYRTGGTEAFF. Here the CDR3 DNA reads TGTGCCAGCAGCTACCGGACAGGGGGGACTGAAGCTTTCTTT.